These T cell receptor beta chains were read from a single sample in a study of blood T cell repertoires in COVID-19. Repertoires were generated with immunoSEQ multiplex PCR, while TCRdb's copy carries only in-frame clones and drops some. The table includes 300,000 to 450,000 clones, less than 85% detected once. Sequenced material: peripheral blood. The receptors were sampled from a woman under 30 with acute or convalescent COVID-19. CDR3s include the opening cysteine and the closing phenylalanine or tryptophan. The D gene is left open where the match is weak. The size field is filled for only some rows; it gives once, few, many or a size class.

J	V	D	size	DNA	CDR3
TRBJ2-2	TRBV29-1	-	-	TGCAGCGCCCAAGGGGACACCGGGGAGCTGTTTTTT	CSAQGDTGELFF
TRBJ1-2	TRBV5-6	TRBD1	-	TGTGCCAGCACCTTTGGAGGGACAGATGGCTACACCTTC	CASTFGGTDGYTF
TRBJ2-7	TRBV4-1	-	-	TGCGCCAGCACCCCGGGTGCTACACTCACCTACGAGCAGTACTTC	CASTPGATLTYEQYF
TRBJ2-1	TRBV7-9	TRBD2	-	TGTGCCAGCAGCACCCCGGGACTAGCGGACTACAATGAGCAGTTCTTC	CASSTPGLADYNEQFF
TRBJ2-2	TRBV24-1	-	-	TGTGCCACCAGTGATTTTTTGGTGCGGACAGAACTTAACACCGGGGAGCTGTTTTTT	CATSDFLVRTELNTGELFF
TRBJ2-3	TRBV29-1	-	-	TGCAGCGTTGAAGATCGATCCGGTGCGACAGATACGCAGTATTTT	CSVEDRSGATDTQYF
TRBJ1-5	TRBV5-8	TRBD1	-	TGTGCCAGCAGCTTGGCCGAGACAGGGAATCAGCCCCAGCATTTT	CASSLAETGNQPQHF
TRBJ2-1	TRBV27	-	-	TGTGCCAGCAGTCCCGGGACTGGTGCCCTGAGCTCCTACAATGAGCAGTTCTTC	CASSPGTGALSSYNEQFF
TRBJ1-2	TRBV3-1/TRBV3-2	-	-	TGTGCCAGCAGCCAAGATCATGGGGCCGGTGGCTACACCTTC	CASSQDHGAGGYTF
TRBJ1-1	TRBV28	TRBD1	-	TGTGCCAGCAGCAGGGGTAGGGGGCTCATCACTGAAGCTTTCTTT	CASSRGRGLITEAFF
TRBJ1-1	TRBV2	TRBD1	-	TGTGCCAGCAGTTCTCCGGGACAGGGTGAGCCTGAAGCTTTCTTT	CASSSPGQGEPEAFF
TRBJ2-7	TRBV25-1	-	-	TGTGCCAGCAGTGATCCTACCGGGTCCTTAGGGGACTACGAGCAGTACTTC	CASSDPTGSLGDYEQYF
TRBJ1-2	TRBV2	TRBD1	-	TGTGCCAGCAGCGGGCCCGGGACAGGGGGCGAAGACTATGGCTACACCTTC	CASSGPGTGGEDYGYTF
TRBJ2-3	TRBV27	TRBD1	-	TGTGCCAGCAGTTCCCGGGACAGGGTTCCAGATACGCAGTATTTT	CASSSRDRVPDTQYF
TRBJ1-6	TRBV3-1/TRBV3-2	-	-	TGTGCCAGCAGCCAAGCGGTTTGGTCACCCCTCCACTTT	CASSQAVWSPLHF
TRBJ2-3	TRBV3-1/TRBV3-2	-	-	TGTGCCAGCAGCCAAGCAGAGGTCAGCACAGATACGCAGTATTTT	CASSQAEVSTDTQYF
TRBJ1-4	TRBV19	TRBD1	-	TGTGCCAGTAGTTGGACGACAGGGAATGAAAAACTGTTTTTT	CASSWTTGNEKLFF
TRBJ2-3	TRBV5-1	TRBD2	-	TGCGCCAGCAGCTTTACTAGCGGGAGGAAACAAAGGACAGATACGCAGTATTTT	CASSFTSGRKQRTDTQYF
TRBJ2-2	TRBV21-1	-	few	TGTGCCAGCAGCAAAGGACCCCACGGACAGGGGGACCGGGAGCTGTTTTTT	CASSKGPHGQGDRELFF
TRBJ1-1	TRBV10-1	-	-	TGCGCCAGCAGAGCTCAGGGGAACACTGAAGCTTTCTTT	CASRAQGNTEAFF
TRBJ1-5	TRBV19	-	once	TGTGCCAGTCAACAGGAGACCTATCAGCCCCAGCATTTT	CASQQETYQPQHF
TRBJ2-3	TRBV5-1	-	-	TGCGCCAGCAGCCCCTGGAGGGCGGCCTGCACAGATACGCAGTATTTT	CASSPWRAACTDTQYF
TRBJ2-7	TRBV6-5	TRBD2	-	TGTGCCAGCAGTTCCCCGACTAGCGGGACCTACGAGCAGTACTTC	CASSSPTSGTYEQYF
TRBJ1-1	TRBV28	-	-	TGTGCCAGCAGTCTCCGCCGGGAAGAGACTGAAGCTTTCTTT	CASSLRREETEAFF
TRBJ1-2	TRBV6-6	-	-	TGTGCCAGCAGTTTAGTAACTAACTATGGCTACACCTTC	CASSLVTNYGYTF
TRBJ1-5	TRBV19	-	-	TGTGCCAGTAGTATGTCGGGGGAAGGCAATCAGCCCCAGCATTTT	CASSMSGEGNQPQHF
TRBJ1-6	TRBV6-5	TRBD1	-	TGTGCCAGCAGACCGGGACAGTCTAATTCACCCCTCCACTTT	CASRPGQSNSPLHF
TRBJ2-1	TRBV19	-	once	TGTGCCAGTAGTATAGTCGCCCGGGACAAGAAAGAGCCGTTCTTC	CASSIVARDKKEPFF
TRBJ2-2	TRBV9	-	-	TGTGCCAGCAGCGTAATGGCGGAATCGAACACCGGGGAGCTGTTTTTT	CASSVMAESNTGELFF
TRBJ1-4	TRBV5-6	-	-	TGTGCCAGCAGCTACAGGGCCACGGCAACTAATGAAAAACTGTTTTTT	CASSYRATATNEKLFF
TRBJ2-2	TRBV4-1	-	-	TGCGCCAGCAGCCTTCTTGGAGCCACCGGGGAGCTGTTTTTT	CASSLLGATGELFF
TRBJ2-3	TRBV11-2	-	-	TGTGCCAGCAGCTTAGAACGGTTCGCTTTTCCTTCGCAGTATTTT	CASSLERFAFPSQYF
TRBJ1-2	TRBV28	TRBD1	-	TGTGCCAGCAACAGGGGGCAGAATGGCTACACCTTC	CASNRGQNGYTF
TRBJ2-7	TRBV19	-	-	TGTGCCACCTCCTCAGCGGGCATCTACGAGCAGTACTTC	CATSSAGIYEQYF
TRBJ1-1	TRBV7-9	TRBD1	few	TGTGCCAGCAGCTCGACTCGGACAGGGGGGAGCGGGACTGAAGCTTTCTTT	CASSSTRTGGSGTEAFF
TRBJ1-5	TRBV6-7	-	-	TGTGCCAGCAGTTATTCAAAACAGGGCCGGCAGCCCCAGCATTTT	CASSYSKQGRQPQHF
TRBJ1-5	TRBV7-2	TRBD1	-	TGTGCCAGCAGCCCACAGGGACAGATTAATCAGCCCCAGCATTTT	CASSPQGQINQPQHF
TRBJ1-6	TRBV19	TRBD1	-	TGTGCCAGTAGTATAGGTCAGGGGGATAATTCACCCCTCCACTTT	CASSIGQGDNSPLHF
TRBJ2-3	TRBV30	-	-	TGTGCCTGGAGTGTACGAACAGGAGGCACAGATACGCAGTATTTT	CAWSVRTGGTDTQYF
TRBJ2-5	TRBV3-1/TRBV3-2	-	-	TGTGCCAGCACCCAGATTGACAGGTACCAAGAGACCCAGTACTTC	CASTQIDRYQETQYF
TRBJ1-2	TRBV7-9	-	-	TGTGCCAGCAGCTTTGGCAGGGAGGGCTATGGCTACACCTTC	CASSFGREGYGYTF
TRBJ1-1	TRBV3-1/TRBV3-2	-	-	TGTGCCAGCAGCCAGATAGGACAATCCGAAGCTTTCTTT	CASSQIGQSEAFF
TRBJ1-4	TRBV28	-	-	TGTGCCACCGAAGATACCGGGACACATGAAAAACTGTTTTTT	CATEDTGTHEKLFF